The 25 T cell receptor beta chains below were found in one sample sequenced in a study of blood T cell repertoires in COVID-19. Sequencing used immunoSEQ multiplex PCR; TCRdb keeps in-frame clones, though not all of them. The sample includes fewer than 200,000 clones, about 86% seen only once; the top ten take approximately 0.88%. Sequenced: peripheral blood. The receptors derive from a woman younger than 30 who had recovered from COVID-19.

The rearrangement joins TRBV5-1 to TRBJ2-7, with D perhaps TRBD2 (6 bases). Germline CDR1 is SGHRS and CDR2 is YFSETQ. The germline V and J ends were trimmed by 0 bases and 2 bases, with 15 bases remaining between them. The CDR3 has 16 residues. CDR3 residues: CASSLEAGGLAYEQYF. The DNA of the CDR3 is TGCGCCAGCAGCTTGGAAGCGGGTGGGCTCGCCTACGAGCAGTACTTC.

The rearrangement uses TRBV6-6 and TRBJ1-3; TRBD1 matches at 7 bases. Germline V gene lookup returns CDR1 MNHNY and CDR2 SVGAGI (reference sequence). This CDR3 spans 14 amino acids. V dropped 7 bases and J dropped 2; count of bases not matched to a gene: 5. The CDR3 spells CASKVDRAGNTIYF. In nucleotides, the CDR3 is TGTGCCAGCAAAGTAGACAGGGCTGGAAACACCATATATTTT.

The chain uses TRBV3-1 (or the pseudogene TRBV3-2) and TRBJ1-3; 8 bases align to TRBD1. V lost 4 bases to trimming and J lost 0 bases; unmatched junction nucleotides: 5. The germline gives CDR1 LGHDT, CDR2 YNNKEL (reference sequence). The CDR3 has 16 amino acids. CDR3 in DNA: TGTGCCAGCAGCCCCTCGGACAGGGACTCTGGAAACACCATATATTTT. Its protein product is CASSPSDRDSGNTIYF.

The chain is built from TRBV6-2 or TRBV6-3 and TRBJ2-3; D might be TRBD1 (6 bases). Germline CDR1 is MNHEY and CDR2 is SVGEGT. The CDR3 is 16 residues long. Trimming cost V 2 bases and J 2 bases, with 14 bases left between them. The chain's CDR3 is CASSYPLDRPTDTQYF. CDR3 DNA sequence: TGTGCCAGCAGTTACCCCCTGGACAGACCCACAGATACGCAGTATTTT.

CDR3 in amino acids: CASNIAGDTGELFF. DNA of the CDR3: TGTGCCAGCAATATAGCGGGAGACACCGGGGAGCTGTTTTTT. J is TRBJ2-2 and V is TRBV6-5; 9 bases line up with TRBD2. The CDR3 length is 14 residues. The V and J ends lost 7 bases and 3 bases, in that order; junction bases with no gene match: 3. CDR1 and CDR2 from the germline V gene are MNHEY and SVGAGI.

This clone was seen a single time. DNA of the CDR3: TGTGCCAGCAGCGTTGGCCGGACATTCTTGAACACTGAAGCTTTCTTT. Its translation: CASSVGRTFLNTEAFF. V gene TRBV9 combines with J gene TRBJ1-1; D might be TRBD1 (5 bases). The CDR3 consists of 16 residues. Germline-derived CDR1 and CDR2 are SGDLS and YYNGEE. The V gene lost 2 bases and the J gene lost 0 bases, with 14 bases spanning the gap.

V and J are TRBV7-9 and TRBJ1-3; D gene ambiguous. Germline CDR1 and CDR2: SEHNR and FQNEAQ (reference sequence). With 2 bases removed from V and 0 bases from J, the gap between germline ends came to 8 bases. This CDR3 is 15 amino acids long. The chain's CDR3 is CASSLSGNSGNTIYF. In DNA form, the CDR3 reads TGTGCCAGCAGCTTAAGCGGGAACTCTGGAAACACCATATATTTT.

This clone has only one observation. The V call is TRBV7-2, the J call TRBJ2-7; the D gene is possibly TRBD1 (6 bases). This CDR3 has 17 amino acids. The V gene's germline CDR1 is SGHTA and CDR2 FQGNSA. V was trimmed by 4 bases and J by 4 bases, leaving 23 bases between them. DNA of the CDR3: TGTGCCAGCAGCTCGTGGGCCGTTAGAGGGACATTTTACGAGCAGTACTTC. Its translation: CASSSWAVRGTFYEQYF.

Notes on this clone: The sample carries other DNA sequences with the same CDR3. This rearrangement joins TRBV6-5 to TRBJ2-2; D unresolved. Germline V lookup: CDR1 MNHEY, CDR2 SVGAGI. The V end was cut by 0 bases, the J end by 6 bases, with 5 bases between. This CDR3 has 13 residues. CDR3 in amino acids: CASSYSRSGELFF. The CDR3 DNA follows: TGTGCCAGCAGTTACTCGAGGTCCGGGGAGCTGTTTTTT.

This chain connects TRBV6-5 to TRBJ2-1; 14 bases are a match to TRBD2. Germline CDR1 is MNHEY and CDR2 is SVGAGI. J lost 7 bases, V lost 9 bases, and 2 bases had no gene match. CDR3 length: 13 residues. The CDR3 DNA is TGTGCCAGACGACTAGCGGGGGGGAATGAGCAGTTCTTC. It translates to CARRLAGGNEQFF.

The chain couples TRBV6-5 to TRBJ2-1; D remains unclear. V lost 6 bases to trimming and J lost 5 bases, with 8 bases between them. The CDR3 is made up of 12 amino acids. The germline V gene has CDR1 MNHEY and CDR2 SVGAGI. The CDR3 nucleotides are TGTGCCAGCAGAACCTTAGACAATGAGCAGTTCTTC. This codes for CASRTLDNEQFF.

This clone was detected only once. The V and J genes are TRBV18 and TRBJ1-4; perhaps TRBD1 as D (5 bases). Trimming took 5 bases from V and 8 from J, leaving 18 bases between them. The germline gives CDR1 KGHSH, CDR2 LQKENI. CDR3 length: 15 residues. The CDR3 is CASSTSQGGREKLFF. CDR3 sequence (DNA): TGTGCCAGCTCAACCAGTCAGGGCGGACGGGAAAAACTGTTTTTT.

V gene TRBV18 combines with J gene TRBJ1-5; 8 bases map to TRBD1. Germline assignment: CDR1 KGHSH and CDR2 LQKENI. V lost 2 bases, J lost 6 bases, and 6 bases stayed unmatched. The CDR3 runs 15 residues. Here the CDR3 reads CASSPTQGAGQPQHF. CDR3 coding DNA: TGTGCCAGCTCACCAACTCAGGGGGCGGGTCAGCCCCAGCATTTT.

This sequence joins TRBV12-3 or TRBV12-4 and TRBJ1-2; D is possibly TRBD1 (6 bases). V lost 7 bases and J lost 7, with 16 bases in between. The CDR3 length is 13 residues. The CDR3 bases are TGTGCCAGCACCCGAGGGGGGGCGGGTGGCTACACCTTC. Protein product: CASTRGGAGGYTF.

The rearrangement joins TRBV7-2 to TRBJ1-2; a possible D gene is TRBD1 (6 bases). Trimming removed 6 bases at V and 3 bases at J, with 11 bases between. The CDR3 spans 13 residues. CDR1 and CDR2 (germline): SGHTA, FQGNSA. This CDR3 reads CASRDSGYYGYTF. CDR3 coding DNA: TGTGCCAGCAGGGACAGCGGATACTATGGCTACACCTTC.

J is TRBJ2-3 and V is TRBV19, with TRBD1 matching 8 bases. This CDR3 has 14 residues. Trimming cost V 6 bases and J 3 bases; bases outside gene matches: 5. Germline CDR1 and CDR2: LNHDA and SQIVND (reference sequence). In DNA form, the CDR3 reads TGTGCCAGTAGCCGACAGGGGAGGACAGATACGCAGTATTTT. This sequence encodes CASSRQGRTDTQYF. Combining the CDR3 with reference TRBV19 and TRBJ2-3 gives the whole variable domain DGGITQSPKYLFRKEGQNVTLSCEQNLNHDAMYWYRQDPGQGLRLIYYSQIVNDFQKGDIAEGYSVSREKKESFPLTVTSAQKNPTAFYLCASSRQGRTDTQYFGPGTRLTVL.

DNA for the CDR3: TGTGCCAGCAGTTCACGTCCGGGACAGGGATATAGCGAGCAGTACTTC. This gives the protein CASSSRPGQGYSEQYF. The J gene is TRBJ2-7, the V gene TRBV6-5, with TRBD1 matching 9 bases. Germline CDR1 is MNHEY and CDR2 is SVGAGI. This CDR3 has 16 residues. V gave up 4 bases and J gave up 6 bases; unmatched junction bases: 13.

The J gene is TRBJ1-3, the V gene TRBV5-8; D is unresolved. V was trimmed by 10 bases and J by 0 bases, leaving 14 bases between them. Germline V lookup: CDR1 SGHTS, CDR2 YDEGEE. This CDR3 is 14 amino acids long. The CDR3 bases are TGTGCCCGCGGGATAACCTCCTCTGGAAACACCATATATTTT. Translated: CARGITSSGNTIYF.

This sequence joins TRBV9 and TRBJ2-1, with TRBD2 identical over 9 bases. Trimming removed 3 bases from V and 5 bases from J; junction bases left unmatched: 3. Germline V gene sequence: CDR1 SGDLS, CDR2 YYNGEE. The CDR3 covers 14 residues. CDR3 nucleotide sequence: TGTGCCAGCAGCGCGACTAGCGGAGACAATGAGCAGTTCTTC. Translating gives CASSATSGDNEQFF.

This sequence joins TRBV7-9 and TRBJ1-2, with TRBD1 as a possible D gene (6 bases). V lost 3 bases to trimming and J lost 7 bases, with 12 bases between them. This CDR3 contains 13 residues. The germline gives CDR1 SEHNR, CDR2 FQNEAQ (reference sequence). The CDR3 DNA reads as TGTGCCAGCAGCTTTGGGTCAGGGGTTGGCTACACCTTC. Amino acid sequence: CASSFGSGVGYTF.

The CDR3: CASSISVGVHEQFF. The CDR3 DNA reads as TGTGCCAGTAGTATATCTGTCGGTGTCCATGAGCAGTTCTTC. The chain couples TRBV19 to TRBJ2-1; D gene ambiguous. The CDR3 extends over 14 amino acids. V shed 2 bases and J shed 8 bases, with 13 bases lying between them. Germline values: CDR1 LNHDA, CDR2 SQIVND (reference sequence). Full variable domain (missing parts from reference TRBV19 and TRBJ2-1): DGGITQSPKYLFRKEGQNVTLSCEQNLNHDAMYWYRQDPGQGLRLIYYSQIVNDFQKGDIAEGYSVSREKKESFPLTVTSAQKNPTAFYLCASSISVGVHEQFFGPGTRLTVL.

This clone came up many times. The J gene is TRBJ1-1, the V gene TRBV3-1 (or the pseudogene TRBV3-2); 9 bases match TRBD1. The CDR3 totals 16 residues. Germline V gene sequence: CDR1 LGHDT, CDR2 YNNKEL (reference sequence). The junction had 8 bases not matched to a gene; V was cut back by 5 bases and J by 1 base. CDR3 in amino acids: CASSYIPGQGNTEAFF. CDR3 coding DNA: TGTGCCAGCAGCTACATACCGGGACAGGGGAACACTGAAGCTTTCTTT.

The gene calls are TRBV3-1 (or the pseudogene TRBV3-2) and TRBJ2-5, with 8 bases that match TRBD1. CDR1 is LGHDT and CDR2 is YNNKEL in the germline V gene (reference sequence). The V and J ends lost 6 bases and 6 bases, in that order; junction bases with no gene match: 6. The CDR3 length is 13 residues. CDR3 nucleotides: TGTGCCAGCAGACGACAGGGGAGAAAGACCCAGTACTTC. Encoded protein: CASRRQGRKTQYF.

This chain joins TRBV5-1 and TRBJ1-5; 7 nucleotides line up with TRBD1. The CDR3 length is 13 residues. Trimming cost V 4 bases and J 5 bases; bases outside gene matches: 3. Germline assignment: CDR1 SGHRS and CDR2 YFSETQ. In DNA form, the CDR3 reads TGCGCCAGCAGCGGCGACAGGGATCAGCCCCAGCATTTT. Residues: CASSGDRDQPQHF.

This sequence joins TRBV9 and TRBJ1-5; D is perhaps TRBD1 (6 bases). The V end was cut by 4 bases, the J end by 1 base, with 12 bases between. Germline V gives CDR1 SGDLS, CDR2 YYNGEE. This CDR3 comprises 15 residues. The CDR3: CASSLRGESNQPQHF. The CDR3 DNA sequence: TGTGCCAGCAGCCTCAGGGGTGAGAGCAATCAGCCCCAGCATTTT. The variable domain in full, completed from reference TRBV9 and TRBJ1-5, reads DSGVTQTPKHLITATGQRVTLRCSPRSGDLSVYWYQQSLDQGLQFLIQYYNGEERAKGNILERFSAQQFPDLHSELNLSSLELGDSALYFCASSLRGESNQPQHFGDGTRLSIL.